By sample fraction, the clone carrying this TCR beta chain is medium-sized. Antigen unknown. Little can be read into the size of this beta chain, an off-target read in a library designed for alpha chains. This sample's time point: sample taken at primary tumor resection. Tumor, nontumor lung or frozen PBMC supplied whole RNA, sequenced without sorting. TCRdb independently ran MiXCR on the 5' RACE reads; one entry per CDR3 protein. The repertoire holds approximately 9,000 distinct CDR3 sequences, with 3.5% to 5% as singletons. The data stem from a study of spatial heterogeneity in lung cancer. Study-wide context: Consistently, beta-chain sequences turned up in larger numbers than alpha-chain sequences did. General study points: More often at tumor resection than at routine follow-up, ubiquitous expanded tumor TCRs were detected in the blood.

Germline V lookup: CDR1 SGHAT, CDR2 FQNNGV. Trimming stripped 8 bases from V and 2 bases from J, with 15 bases between. CDR3 length: 15 residues. This clonotype was sampled from a male donor with early-stage non-small cell lung cancer. This sequence joins TRBV11-2 and TRBJ2-2, with D possibly matching TRBD2 (6 bases). The sample here was PBMCs, taken at surgery. The DNA of the CDR3 is TGTGCCAGCGCATGGGTAGCGGCAAACACCGGGGAGCTGTTTTTT. Residues: CASAWVAANTGELFF.